Listed here is a single TCR beta chain. The sample comes from a study of technical replicates of blood from several donors. Measured with immunoSEQ multiplex PCR; TCRdb has only the in-frame clones, and not every one. The sample holds more than 70,000 clones, 93% seen once. Sequencing was performed on T cells isolated from PBMCs. The receptor comes from a human donor in good health.

The CDR3 region has the DNA TGTGCCAGTGCCCCGGGTCGACCGGGAGGCTACACCTTC. Its translation: CASAPGRPGGYTF. The chain carries TRBV19 and TRBJ1-2; D not certain. The CDR3 is 13 residues long. Trimming cost V 8 bases and J 8 bases, with 18 bases left between them. From germline, CDR1 is LNHDA and CDR2 SQIVND (reference sequence).